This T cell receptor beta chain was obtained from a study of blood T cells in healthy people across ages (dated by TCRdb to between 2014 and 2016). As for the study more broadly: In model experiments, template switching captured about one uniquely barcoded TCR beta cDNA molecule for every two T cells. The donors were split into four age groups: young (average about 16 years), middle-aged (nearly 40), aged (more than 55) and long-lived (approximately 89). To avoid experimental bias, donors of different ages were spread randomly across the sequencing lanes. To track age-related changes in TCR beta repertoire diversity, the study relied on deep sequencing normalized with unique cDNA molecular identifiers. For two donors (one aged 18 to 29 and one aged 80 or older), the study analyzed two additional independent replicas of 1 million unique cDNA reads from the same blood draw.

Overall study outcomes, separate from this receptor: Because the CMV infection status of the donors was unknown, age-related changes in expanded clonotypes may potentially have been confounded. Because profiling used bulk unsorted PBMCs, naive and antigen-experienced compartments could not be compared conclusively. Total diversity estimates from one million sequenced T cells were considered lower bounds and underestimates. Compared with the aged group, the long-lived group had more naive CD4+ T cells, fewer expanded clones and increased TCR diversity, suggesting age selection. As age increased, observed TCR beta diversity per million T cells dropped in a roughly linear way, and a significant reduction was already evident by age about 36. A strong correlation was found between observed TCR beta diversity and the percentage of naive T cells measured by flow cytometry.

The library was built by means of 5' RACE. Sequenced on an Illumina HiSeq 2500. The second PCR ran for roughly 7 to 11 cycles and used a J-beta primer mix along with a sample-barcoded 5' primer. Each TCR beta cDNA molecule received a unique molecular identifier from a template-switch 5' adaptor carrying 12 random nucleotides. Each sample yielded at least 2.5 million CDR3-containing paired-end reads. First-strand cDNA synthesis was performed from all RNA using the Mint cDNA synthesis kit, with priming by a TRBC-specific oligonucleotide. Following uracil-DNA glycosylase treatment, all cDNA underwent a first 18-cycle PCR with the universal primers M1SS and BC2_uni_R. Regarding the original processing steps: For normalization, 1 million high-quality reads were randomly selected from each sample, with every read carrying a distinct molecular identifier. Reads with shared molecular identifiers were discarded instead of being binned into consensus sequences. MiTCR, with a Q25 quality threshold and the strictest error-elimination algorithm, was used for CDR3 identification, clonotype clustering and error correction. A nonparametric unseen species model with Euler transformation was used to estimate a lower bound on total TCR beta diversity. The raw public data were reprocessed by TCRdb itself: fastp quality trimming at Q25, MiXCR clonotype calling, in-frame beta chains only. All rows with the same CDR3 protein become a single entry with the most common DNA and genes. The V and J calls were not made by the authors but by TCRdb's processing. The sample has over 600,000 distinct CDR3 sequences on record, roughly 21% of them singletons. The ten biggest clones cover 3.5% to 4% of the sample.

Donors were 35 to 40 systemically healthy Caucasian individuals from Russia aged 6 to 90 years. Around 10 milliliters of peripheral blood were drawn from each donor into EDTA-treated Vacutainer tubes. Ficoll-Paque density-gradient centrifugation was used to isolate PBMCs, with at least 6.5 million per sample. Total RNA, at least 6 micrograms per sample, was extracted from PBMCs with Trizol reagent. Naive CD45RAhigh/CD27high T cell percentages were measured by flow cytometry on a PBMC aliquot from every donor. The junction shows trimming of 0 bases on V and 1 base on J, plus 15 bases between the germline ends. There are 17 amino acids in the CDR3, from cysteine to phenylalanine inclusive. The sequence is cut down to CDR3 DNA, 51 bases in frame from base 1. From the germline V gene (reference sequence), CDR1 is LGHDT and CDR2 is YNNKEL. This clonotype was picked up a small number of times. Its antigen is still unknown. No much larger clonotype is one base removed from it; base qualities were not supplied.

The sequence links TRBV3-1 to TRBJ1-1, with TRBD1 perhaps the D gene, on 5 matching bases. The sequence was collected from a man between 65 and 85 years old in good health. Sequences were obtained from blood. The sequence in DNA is TGTGCCAGCAGCCAAGACCGTGCAGGGCCTTGGAACACTGAAGCTTTCTTT. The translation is CASSQDRAGPWNTEAFF.